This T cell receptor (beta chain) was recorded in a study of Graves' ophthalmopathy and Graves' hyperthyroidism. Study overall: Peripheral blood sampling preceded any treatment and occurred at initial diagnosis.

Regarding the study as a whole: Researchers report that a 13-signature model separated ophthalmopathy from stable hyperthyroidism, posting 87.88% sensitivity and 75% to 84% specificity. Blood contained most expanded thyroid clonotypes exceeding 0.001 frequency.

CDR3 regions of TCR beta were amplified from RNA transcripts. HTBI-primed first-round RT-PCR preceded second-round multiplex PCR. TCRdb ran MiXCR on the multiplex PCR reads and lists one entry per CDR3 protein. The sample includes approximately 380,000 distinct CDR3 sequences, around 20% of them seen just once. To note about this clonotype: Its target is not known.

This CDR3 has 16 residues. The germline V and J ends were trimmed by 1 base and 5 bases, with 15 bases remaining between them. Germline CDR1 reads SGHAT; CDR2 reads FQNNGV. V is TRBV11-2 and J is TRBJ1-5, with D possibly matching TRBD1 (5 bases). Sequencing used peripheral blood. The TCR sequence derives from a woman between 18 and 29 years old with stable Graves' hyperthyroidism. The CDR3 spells CASSLGTGRGHQPQHF. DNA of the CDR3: TGTGCCAGCAGCTTAGGAACCGGGAGGGGTCATCAGCCCCAGCATTTT.